This T cell receptor beta chain derives from a study of radiotherapy plus CTLA-4 blockade in lung cancer (dated by TCRdb to about 2018). Looking at the study overall: Objective responses were observed in 18% of enrolled patients, and disease control was achieved in roughly 29%.

Trimmed from V: 5 bases; trimmed from J: 5 bases; junction bases lacking a gene match: 6. The CDR3 contains 13 residues, cysteine and phenylalanine counted. Solely the CDR3 DNA is kept, with 39 bases framed from the first base. Based on the germline V gene, the CDR1 and CDR2 sequences are SQVTM and ANQGSEA. In the case of this clone: Its recognized antigen is unknown. Base qualities are missing; no much larger clone stands one base away.

Study-wide findings and limitations: The strongest predictors of response were reported to be early dynamic shifts in blood T cell clones along with a rise in serum interferon-beta following radiation. After treatment with radiotherapy and ipilimumab, TCR clones that came from tumors expanded in the peripheral blood.

Focal radiation therapy combined with CTLA-4 blockade (ipilimumab) was tested in patients with chemo-refractory metastatic non-small-cell lung cancer. Library preparation was by the immunoSEQ multiplex PCR assay. TCRdb re-hosts the immuneACCESS table, in-frame sequences only. Its copies lack some clones; in the studies checked, an unresolved V gene accounts for under half of them, and the cause for the rest is not known. The sample table records tens of thousands of clones; roughly 70% of these occur just once. The top ten clonotypes cover 4% to 5.5% of the sample. The rearranged segments are TRBV29-1 and TRBJ2-1, and TRBD2 matches 7 of the central bases. This specimen consisted of peripheral blood, obtained from a patient treated with radiotherapy plus ipilimumab. The sequence was collected from a human donor with non-small cell lung cancer whose response to radiotherapy plus ipilimumab could not be evaluated. The nucleotide sequence reads as follows: TGCAGCGTTCACGTCGGACTAGACAATGAGCAGTTCTTC. This gives the protein CSVHVGLDNEQFF.